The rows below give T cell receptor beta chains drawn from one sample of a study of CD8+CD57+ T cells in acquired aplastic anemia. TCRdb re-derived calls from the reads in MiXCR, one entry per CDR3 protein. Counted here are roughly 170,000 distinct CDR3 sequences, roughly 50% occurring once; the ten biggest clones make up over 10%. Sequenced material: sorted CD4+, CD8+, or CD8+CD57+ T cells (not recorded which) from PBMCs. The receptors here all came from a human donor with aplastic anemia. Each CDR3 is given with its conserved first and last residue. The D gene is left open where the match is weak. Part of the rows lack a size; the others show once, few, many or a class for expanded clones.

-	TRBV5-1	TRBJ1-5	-	CASSSGTNSNQPQHF	TGCGCCAGCAGCTCCGGAACCAATAGCAATCAGCCCCAGCATTTT
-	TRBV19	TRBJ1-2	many	CASTPGGGGNYGYTF	TGTGCCAGTACCCCTGGTGGCGGTGGTAACTATGGCTACACCTTC
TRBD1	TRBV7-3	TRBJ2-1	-	CASSHDRVNEQFF	TGTGCCAGCAGCCATGACAGGGTGAATGAGCAGTTCTTC
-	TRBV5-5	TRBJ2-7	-	CASSPGVEYEQYF	TGTGCCAGCAGCCCGGGAGTCGAATACGAGCAGTACTTC
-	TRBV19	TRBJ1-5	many	CASTTGYNQPQHF	TGTGCCAGTACCACGGGATACAATCAGCCCCAGCATTTT
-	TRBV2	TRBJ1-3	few	CASKASPTSGNTIYF	TGTGCCAGCAAAGCCAGCCCGACCTCTGGAAACACCATATATTTT
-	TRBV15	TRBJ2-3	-	CATSRKGVDTQYF	TGTGCCACCAGCAGAAAGGGGGTGGATACGCAGTATTTT
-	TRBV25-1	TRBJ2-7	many	CASRDRYEQYF	TGTGCCAGCAGGGACAGATACGAGCAGTACTTC
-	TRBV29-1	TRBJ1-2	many	CSVSHRDMSYYGYTF	TGCAGCGTTTCCCACCGGGACATGAGTTACTATGGCTACACCTTC
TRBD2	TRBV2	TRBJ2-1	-	CASRRERGPYNEQFF	TGTGCCAGCAGGAGGGAGCGGGGGCCATACAATGAGCAGTTCTTC
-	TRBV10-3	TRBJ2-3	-	CAISERQGGDTQYF	TGTGCCATCAGTGAGCGGCAGGGCGGTGATACGCAGTATTTT
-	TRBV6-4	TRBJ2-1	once	CASSGSPNNEQFF	TGTGCCAGCAGTGGTTCACCGAACAATGAGCAGTTCTTC
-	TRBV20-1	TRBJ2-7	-	CSWGQPGTLTQYF	TGCAGCTGGGGGCAGCCCGGGACTCTGACGCAGTACTTC
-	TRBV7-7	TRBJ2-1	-	CASSPQRGLRYNEQFF	TGTGCTAGCAGCCCACAACGGGGTCTCCGATACAATGAGCAGTTCTTC
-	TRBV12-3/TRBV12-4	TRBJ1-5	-	CASNQRGVMNQPQHF	TGTGCCAGCAACCAGCGGGGGGTGATGAATCAGCCCCAGCATTTT
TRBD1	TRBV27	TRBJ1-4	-	CASSHTGTGEKLFF	TGTGCCAGCAGTCATACCGGGACAGGTGAAAAACTGTTTTTT
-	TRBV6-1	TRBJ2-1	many	CASSDSLVPLQFF	TGTGCCAGCAGTGATTCGCTCGTCCCCCTGCAGTTCTTC
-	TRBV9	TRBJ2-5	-	CASSGLEETQYF	TGTGCCAGCAGCGGGCTGGAAGAGACCCAGTACTTC
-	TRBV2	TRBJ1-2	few	CASSEGLWLGYTF	TGTGCCAGCAGTGAAGGGTTGTGGCTTGGCTACACCTTC
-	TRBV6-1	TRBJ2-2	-	CASTAFAGELFF	TGTGCCAGCACAGCTTTTGCCGGGGAGCTGTTTTTT
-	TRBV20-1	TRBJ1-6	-	CSAPREGTYNSPLHF	TGCAGTGCACCTCGGGAGGGGACCTATAATTCACCCCTCCACTTT
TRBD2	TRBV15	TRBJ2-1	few	CATSSLTSGLYNEQFF	TGTGCCACCAGCAGCCTCACTAGCGGGCTCTACAATGAGCAGTTCTTC
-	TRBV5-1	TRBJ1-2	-	CASSLAGADYGYTF	TGCGCCAGCAGCTTGGCAGGGGCTGACTATGGCTACACCTTC
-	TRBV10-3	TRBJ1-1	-	CATWQGPEAFF	TGTGCCACCTGGCAAGGGCCTGAAGCTTTCTTT
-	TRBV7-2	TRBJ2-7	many	CASSPPGREVQYF	TGTGCCAGCAGCCCCCCGGGCAGGGAGGTGCAGTACTTC
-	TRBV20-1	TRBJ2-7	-	CSARVWTDSYEQYF	TGCAGTGCTAGAGTTTGGACAGACTCCTACGAGCAGTACTTC
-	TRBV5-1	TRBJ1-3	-	CASSLAFGRGEGYSGNTIYF	TGCGCCAGCAGCTTGGCGTTCGGCAGGGGAGAAGGGTACTCTGGAAACACCATATATTTT
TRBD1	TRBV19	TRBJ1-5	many	CASASGRTGGNQPQHF	TGTGCCAGTGCGTCCGGCCGAACAGGGGGCAATCAGCCCCAGCATTTT
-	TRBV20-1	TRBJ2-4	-	CSASPNQQDIQYF	TGCAGTGCCTCCCCTAACCAACAGGACATTCAGTACTTC
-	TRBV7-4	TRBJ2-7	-	CASSLGTEQYF	TGCGCCAGCAGCTTGGGGACAGAGCAGTACTTC
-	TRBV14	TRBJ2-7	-	CASSPLITGNEQYF	TGTGCCAGCAGCCCCCTAATCACAGGGAACGAGCAGTACTTC
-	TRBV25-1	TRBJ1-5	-	CASRGSGEQPQHF	TGTGCCAGCAGGGGTTCAGGGGAGCAGCCCCAGCATTTT
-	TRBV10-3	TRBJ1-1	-	CAVRPEDTEAFF	TGTGCCGTACGCCCGGAGGACACTGAAGCTTTCTTT
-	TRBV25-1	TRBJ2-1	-	CASSVPLGRDYNEQFF	TGTGCCAGCAGTGTCCCTCTAGGGCGGGACTACAATGAGCAGTTCTTC
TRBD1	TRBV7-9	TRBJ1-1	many	CASSSLRQGEAFF	TGTGCCAGCAGCTCCCTCAGACAGGGTGAAGCTTTCTTT
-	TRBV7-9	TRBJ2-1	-	CASSSTGAGGFF	TGTGCCAGCAGCTCTACAGGCGCCGGTGGGTTCTTC
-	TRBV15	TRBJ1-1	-	CATTRDANTEAFF	TGTGCCACCACCCGGGACGCGAACACTGAAGCTTTCTTT
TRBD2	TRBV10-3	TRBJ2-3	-	CAIHTSGVLRNWGTDTQYF	TGTGCCATCCATACTAGCGGGGTCCTACGCAACTGGGGCACAGATACGCAGTATTTT
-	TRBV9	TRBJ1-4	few	CASSVGYLAGTNEKLFF	TGTGCCAGCAGCGTAGGGTATCTAGCGGGAACTAATGAAAAACTGTTTTTT
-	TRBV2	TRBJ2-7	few	CASSAPYLYEQYF	TGTGCCAGCAGTGCGCCCTACCTATACGAGCAGTACTTC
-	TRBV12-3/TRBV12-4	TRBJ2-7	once	CASKAAGGSYEQYF	TGTGCCAGCAAGGCGGCCGGGGGTTCCTACGAGCAGTACTTC
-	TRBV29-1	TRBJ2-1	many	CSVEGIHNEQFF	TGCAGCGTTGAAGGGATCCACAATGAGCAGTTCTTC
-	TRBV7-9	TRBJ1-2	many	CASSPQGVGNYGYTF	TGTGCCAGCAGCCCGCAGGGAGTTGGCAACTATGGCTACACCTTC
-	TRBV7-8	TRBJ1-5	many	CASAQMGQSNQPQHF	TGTGCCAGCGCCCAGATGGGCCAAAGCAATCAGCCCCAGCATTTT
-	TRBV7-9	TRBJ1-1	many	CASSLDRDPEAFF	TGTGCCAGCAGCTTAGACAGGGACCCTGAAGCTTTCTTT
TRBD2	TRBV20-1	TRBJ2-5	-	CSAVHSGGKETQYF	TGCAGTGCAGTTCATAGCGGGGGTAAAGAGACCCAGTACTTC
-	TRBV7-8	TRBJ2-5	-	CASSQVAGQETQYF	TGTGCCAGCAGCCAAGTGGCTGGCCAAGAGACCCAGTACTTC
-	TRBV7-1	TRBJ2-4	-	CASGIGGQDLAKNIQYF	TGTGCCAGCGGTATCGGGGGACAAGACTTGGCCAAAAACATTCAGTACTTC
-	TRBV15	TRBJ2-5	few	CATSRGGYHQETQYF	TGTGCCACCAGCAGAGGGGGCTATCACCAAGAGACCCAGTACTTC
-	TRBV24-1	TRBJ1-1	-	CATSDRGSNTEAFF	TGTGCCACCAGTGACAGGGGCTCGAACACTGAAGCTTTCTTT
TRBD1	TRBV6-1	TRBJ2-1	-	CASSARDRGRNEQFF	TGTGCCAGCAGTGCCCGGGACAGGGGTAGAAATGAGCAGTTCTTC
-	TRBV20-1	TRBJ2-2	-	CSAKLYTGELFF	TGCAGCGCTAAGTTATATACCGGGGAGCTGTTTTTT
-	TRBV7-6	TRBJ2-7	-	CASAPTGVEEQYF	TGTGCCAGCGCGCCGACGGGGGTCGAGGAGCAGTACTTC
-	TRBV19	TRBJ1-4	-	CASRQQGTNLNEKLFF	TGTGCCAGTAGACAACAGGGAACAAACCTTAATGAAAAACTGTTTTTT
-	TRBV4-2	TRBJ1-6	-	CASSQDQGYFSPLHF	TGTGCCAGCAGCCAAGATCAGGGATACTTTTCACCCCTCCACTTT